The sequence of this T cell receptor (beta chain) was determined in a study of blood T cell repertoires in COVID-19. Study-wide context: Specimens from acute and convalescent COVID-19 originated in the United States, Italy and Spain. Sources were T cells, B-cell-depleted T cells, or PBMCs; the material itself was cDNA or gDNA.

The participants were between roughly 18 and 100 years old and came from some 23 US areas. In the source study's methods: Cell counts per sample came from amplifying reference gene primers. This table comes from immunoSEQ multiplex PCR, and its TCRdb copy is limited to in-frame clones, with some not included. That table furnishes V, J and clone size, whereas the DNA furnished D and trimming. Here the sample spans approximately 170,000 clones, approximately 80% being singletons. V was shortened by 3 bases and J by 4 bases, with 14 bases between the two germline ends. Per germline, CDR1 MNHEY and CDR2 SMNVEV (reference sequence). The CDR3 extends over 15 amino acids.

Sequences were obtained from PBMCs or T cells enriched from blood (not recorded which). The chain carries TRBV27 and TRBJ2-3, with D perhaps TRBD2 (6 bases). The sequence was obtained from a woman in her forties or fifties who had recovered from COVID-19. CDR3 in amino acids: CASSFSLAVADTQYF. CDR3 DNA sequence: TGTGCCAGCAGTTTTTCACTAGCCGTTGCAGATACGCAGTATTTT.